This T cell receptor (beta chain) derives from a study of T cells after yellow fever vaccination. Overall study context: Preparing low-cell-number fractions relied on SMART-Seq v4 Ultra Low Input. Study-level results: Post-booster repertoires contained most primary-vaccination clones again (roughly 96% CD4, over 70% CD8).

Details on this clonotype: The antigen is undetermined.

TCR cDNA was made by 5'RACE template switching, adding a universal primer site and UMIs. TCRdb redid the calling of the 5' RACE reads with MiXCR, one entry per CDR3 protein. The sample records more than 300,000 distinct CDR3 sequences, roughly 4.3% being singletons. V gave up 5 bases and J gave up 4 bases, with 8 bases separating them. The CDR3 sequence is 13 residues long. Germline values: CDR1 MDHEN, CDR2 SYDVKM. The chain has TRBV28 and TRBJ1-4; D is unclear. The sample in question was PBMCs, obtained 15 days after the yellow fever booster vaccination. The sequence came from a man aged 18 to 30 who received the YFV17D yellow fever vaccine. The CDR3 loop is CASSLLVNEKLFF. CDR3 sequence (DNA): TGTGCCAGCAGTCTACTCGTTAATGAAAAACTGTTTTTT.